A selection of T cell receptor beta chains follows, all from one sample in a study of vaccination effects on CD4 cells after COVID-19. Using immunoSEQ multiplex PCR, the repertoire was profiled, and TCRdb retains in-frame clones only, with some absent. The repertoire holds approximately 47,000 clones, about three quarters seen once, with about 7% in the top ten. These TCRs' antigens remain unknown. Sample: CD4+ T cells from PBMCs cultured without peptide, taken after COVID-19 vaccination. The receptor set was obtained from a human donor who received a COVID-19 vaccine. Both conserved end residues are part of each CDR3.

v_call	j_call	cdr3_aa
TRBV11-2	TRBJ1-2	CASSLGGVAVNYGYTF
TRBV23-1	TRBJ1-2	CASRPDRGHPGSYTF
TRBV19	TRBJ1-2	CASSIGTGAPYGYTF
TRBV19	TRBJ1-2	CASSIMSGAGGYTF
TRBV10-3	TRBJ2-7	CATEDRGYEQYF
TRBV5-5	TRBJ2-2	CASRPDRGGTGELFF
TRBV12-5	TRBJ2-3	CASGLVLGLAGVRTDTQYF
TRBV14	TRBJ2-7	CASSRVQNSYEQYF
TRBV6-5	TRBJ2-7	CASGGGSYEQYF
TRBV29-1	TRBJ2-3	CSAGTGLDTQYF
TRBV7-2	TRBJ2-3	CASGLLRDTQYF
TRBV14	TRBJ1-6	CASSQESSPLHF
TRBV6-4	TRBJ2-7	CASSPTSGSSYEQYF
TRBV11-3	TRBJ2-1	CASSPMEGGGEQFF
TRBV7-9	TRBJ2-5	CASSPNSGLAGKTQYF
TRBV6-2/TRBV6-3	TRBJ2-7	CASSYHLTGLPLRQYF
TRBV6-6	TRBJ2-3	CASSQGLAGRSATDTQYF
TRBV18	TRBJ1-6	CASSPRPGGSSYNSPLHF
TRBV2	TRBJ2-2	CASRKEGNTGELFF
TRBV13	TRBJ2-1	CASSPGLAPYNEQFF
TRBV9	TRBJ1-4	CASSVGSLANEKLFF
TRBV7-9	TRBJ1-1	CASSLALIGTGEAFF
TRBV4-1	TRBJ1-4	CASSQDSATNEKLFF
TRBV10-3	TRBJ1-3	CATARYSPDSPRSGNTIYF
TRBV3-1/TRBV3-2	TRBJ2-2	CASTHSGHTGELFF
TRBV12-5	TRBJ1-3	CASGPPLQSGGNTIYF
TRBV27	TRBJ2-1	CASSSPSGRAFNEQFF
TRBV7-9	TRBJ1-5	CASSLGRGNQPQHF
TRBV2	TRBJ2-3	CASSGRGGSRGTDTQYF
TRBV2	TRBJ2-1	CASRLIIAGLADNEQFF
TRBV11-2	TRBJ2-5	CASSLGGGLETQYF
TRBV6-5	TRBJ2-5	CASSRTSGTTGTQYF
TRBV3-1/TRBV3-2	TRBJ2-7	CASSQDGYEQYF
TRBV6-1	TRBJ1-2	CASNFGTSDYGYTF
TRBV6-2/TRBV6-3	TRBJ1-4	CASSYRTGAPTNEKLFF
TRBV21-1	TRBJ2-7	CASSKGLDSYEQYF
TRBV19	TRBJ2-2	CASSISDFTGELFF
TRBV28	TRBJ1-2	CASSFLWVRGYTF
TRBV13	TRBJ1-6	CASSINRGKNSPLHF
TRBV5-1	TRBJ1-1	CASSFRTGNTEAFF
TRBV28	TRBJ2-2	CASSLVPGELFF
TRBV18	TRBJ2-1	CASSPRQDNEQFF
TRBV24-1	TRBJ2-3	CATSDYTDTQYF
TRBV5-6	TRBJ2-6	CASSYRDSGANVLTF
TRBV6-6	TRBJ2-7	CASISTSEFYEQYF
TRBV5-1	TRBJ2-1	CASSLRLAGDKRNEQFF
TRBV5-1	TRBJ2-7	CASSSGTGSEQYF
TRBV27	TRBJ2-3	CASINTGGGLDTQYF
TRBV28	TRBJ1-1	CASRADRGHTEAFF
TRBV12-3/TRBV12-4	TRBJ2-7	CASSQGTYEQYF
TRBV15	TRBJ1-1	CATRTKGGNTEAFF
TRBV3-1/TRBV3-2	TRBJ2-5	CASSQGASQETQYF
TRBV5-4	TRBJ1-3	CASSLGGQTGNTIYF
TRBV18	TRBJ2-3	CASSPGGRGHRGTQYF
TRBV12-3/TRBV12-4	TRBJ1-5	CASTTADNQPQHF
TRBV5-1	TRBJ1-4	CASSFGQNNEKLFF
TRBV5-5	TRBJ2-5	CASSLLPTSSETQYF
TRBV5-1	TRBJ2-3	CASSLDQGVWDTQYF
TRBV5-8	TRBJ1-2	CASSSDSYGYTF